Described below is a single TCR beta chain sequence and its context. Which antigen it targets is not known. No base qualities exist here, and no much larger clone lies one base off it. The sample originates from a study of blood T cell repertoires in COVID-19 (dated by TCRdb to about 2020). For context, the study as a whole: The collaborator samples originated in the United States, Italy and Spain and spanned the acute and convalescent phases of COVID-19. Sample metadata almost always included a de-identified subject ID, COVID-19 status, age in years and sex. The prospective study material was composed of cDNA or gDNA derived from T cells, B-cell-depleted T cells, or PBMCs. The repertoires were made available in a free public database intended to serve as a resource for research on the immune response to SARS-CoV-2. Deeply sampled blood TCRbeta repertoires from subjects exposed to, actively infected with, or recovered from COVID-19 were included in the dataset. Samples were obtained from the ongoing ImmuneRACE study (first 160 participants) and from some 1,300 subjects provided by 6 global collaborators. Where HLA class I and class II types were available, the types were taken from metadata supplied by the sample provider, not from assay-based typing. General study outcomes and caveats: The amount of clinical and demographic metadata varied by source and participant and was provided uncurated.

At one collaborating source in Seattle, patients were enrolled during active infection and were followed longitudinally through the course of disease. Whole blood was collected in K2EDTA tubes by collaborating institutions according to the institutions' own protocols. For TCRbeta analysis, collaborators shipped samples in one of three forms: frozen whole blood, isolated PBMCs, or DNA extracted from either of those sample types. For CDR1 and CDR2, the germline V gene lists SQVTM and ANQGSEA. Taken from cysteine to phenylalanine, the CDR3 has 11 residues. Only the CDR3 DNA stays, 33 bases, in frame from base 1. The V and J ends are trimmed by 4 bases and 2 bases, leaving 4 bases between them. The immunoSEQ Assay, a bias-controlled multiplex PCR, was used to amplify TCRbeta CDR3 regions from genomic DNA. The authors' analysis ran thus. The number of nucleated cells in each sample was estimated from the amplification of reference gene primers within the assay. Sequence reads were collapsed and filtered to measure the absolute abundance of every unique TCRbeta CDR3 rearrangement. For each sample, productive Simpson clonality was calculated as the square root of Simpson's diversity index across productive rearrangements. Here the immuneACCESS table is served through TCRdb, limited to in-frame sequences with V and J called. Missing clones are a known gap in these copies; in checked studies unresolved V genes cover under half, and the rest lacks a known reason. The V and J calls and the clone size are those of that table, but D and trimming were determined from the DNA. Counted in this sample were 150,000 to 200,000 clones; roughly 76% of them appeared once. Jointly, the top ten make up 8% to 13% of the sample.

The source of this sequence is a woman aged 40-49 years with COVID-19, enrolled during active disease. The sequencing sample was made of peripheral blood. The receptor chain draws on TRBV29-1 and TRBJ2-3, with no confidently assigned D gene. The CDR3 corresponds to CSVGITDTQYF. The DNA sequence follows: TGCAGCGTTGGTATCACAGATACGCAGTATTTT.